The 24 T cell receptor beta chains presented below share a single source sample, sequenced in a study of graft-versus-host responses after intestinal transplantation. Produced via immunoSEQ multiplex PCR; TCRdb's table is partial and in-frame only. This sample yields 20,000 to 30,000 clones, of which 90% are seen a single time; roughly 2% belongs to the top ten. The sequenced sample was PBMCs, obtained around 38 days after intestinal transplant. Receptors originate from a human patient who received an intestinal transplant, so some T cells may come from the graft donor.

Written as DNA, the CDR3 is TGTGCCAGCTCCACGGCAGGGAACTATGGCTACACCTTC. Its translation: CASSTAGNYGYTF. The chain carries TRBV19 and TRBJ1-2; possible D gene TRBD1, 5 bases. This CDR3 comprises 13 residues. V was clipped by 9 bases and J by 2 bases, with 13 bases between them. CDR1 is LNHDA and CDR2 is SQIVND in the germline V gene (reference sequence).

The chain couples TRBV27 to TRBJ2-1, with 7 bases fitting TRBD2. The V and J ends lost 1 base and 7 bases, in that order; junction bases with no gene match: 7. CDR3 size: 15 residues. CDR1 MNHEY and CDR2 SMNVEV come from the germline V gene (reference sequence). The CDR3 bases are TGTGCCAGCAGTTTATTGGGAGGGCGGGTGAATGAGCAGTTCTTC. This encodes CASSLLGGRVNEQFF.

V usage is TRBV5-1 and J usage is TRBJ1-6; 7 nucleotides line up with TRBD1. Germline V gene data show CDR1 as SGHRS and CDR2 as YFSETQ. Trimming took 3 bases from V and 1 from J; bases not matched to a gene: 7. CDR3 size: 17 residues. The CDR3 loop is CASSWAGTASYNSPLHF. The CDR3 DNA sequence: TGCGCCAGCAGCTGGGCCGGGACAGCGTCCTATAATTCACCCCTCCACTTT.

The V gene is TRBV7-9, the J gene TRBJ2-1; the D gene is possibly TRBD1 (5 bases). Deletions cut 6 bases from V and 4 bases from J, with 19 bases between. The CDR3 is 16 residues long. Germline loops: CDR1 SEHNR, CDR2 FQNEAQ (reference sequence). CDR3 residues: CASSSLFPGHYNEQFF. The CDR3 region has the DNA TGTGCCAGCAGTAGCTTATTCCCTGGACATTACAATGAGCAGTTCTTC.

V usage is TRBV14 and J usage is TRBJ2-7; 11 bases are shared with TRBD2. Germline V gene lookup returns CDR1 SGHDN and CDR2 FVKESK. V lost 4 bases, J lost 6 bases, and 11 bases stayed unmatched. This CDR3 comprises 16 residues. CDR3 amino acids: CASSPLTSGSSREQYF. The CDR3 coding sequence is TGTGCCAGCAGCCCTTTAACTAGCGGGAGTTCCCGCGAGCAGTACTTC.

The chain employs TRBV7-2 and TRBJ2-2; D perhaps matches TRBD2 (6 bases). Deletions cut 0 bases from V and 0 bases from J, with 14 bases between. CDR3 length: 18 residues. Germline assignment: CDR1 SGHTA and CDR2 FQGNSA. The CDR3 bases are TGTGCCAGCAGCTTAGCGTCGGGGACTCGACCGAACACCGGGGAGCTGTTTTTT. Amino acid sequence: CASSLASGTRPNTGELFF.

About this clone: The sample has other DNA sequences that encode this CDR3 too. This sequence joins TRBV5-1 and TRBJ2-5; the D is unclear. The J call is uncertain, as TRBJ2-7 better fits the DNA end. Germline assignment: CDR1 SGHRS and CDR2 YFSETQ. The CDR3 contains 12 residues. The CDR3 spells CASSLTSYEQYF. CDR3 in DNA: TGCGCCAGCAGCTTGACTTCCTACGAGCAGTACTTC.

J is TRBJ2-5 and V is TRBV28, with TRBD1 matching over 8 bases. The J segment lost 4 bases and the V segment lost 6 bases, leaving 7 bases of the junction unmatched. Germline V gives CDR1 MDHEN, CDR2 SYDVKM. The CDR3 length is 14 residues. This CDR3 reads CASRQTGVRETQYF. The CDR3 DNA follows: TGTGCCAGCAGACAGACAGGGGTACGAGAGACCCAGTACTTC.

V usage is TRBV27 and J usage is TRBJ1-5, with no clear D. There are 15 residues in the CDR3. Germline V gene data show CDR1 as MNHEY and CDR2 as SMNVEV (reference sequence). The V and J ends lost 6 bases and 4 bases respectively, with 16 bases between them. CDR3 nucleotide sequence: TGTGCCAGCAGCCCTTCGACCGTGAAGAATCAGCCCCAGCATTTT. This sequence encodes CASSPSTVKNQPQHF.

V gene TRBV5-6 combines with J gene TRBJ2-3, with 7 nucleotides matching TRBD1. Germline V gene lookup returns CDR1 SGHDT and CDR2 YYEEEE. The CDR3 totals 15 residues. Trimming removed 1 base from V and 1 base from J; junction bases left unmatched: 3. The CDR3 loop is CASSLRTGGTDTQYF. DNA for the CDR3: TGTGCCAGCAGCTTGAGAACAGGGGGCACAGATACGCAGTATTTT.

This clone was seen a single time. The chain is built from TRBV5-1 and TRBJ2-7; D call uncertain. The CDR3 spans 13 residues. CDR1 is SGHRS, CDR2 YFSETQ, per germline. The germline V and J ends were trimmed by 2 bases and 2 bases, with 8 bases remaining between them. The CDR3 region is CASSLLPTYEQYF. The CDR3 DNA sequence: TGCGCCAGCAGCTTACTTCCAACCTACGAGCAGTACTTC. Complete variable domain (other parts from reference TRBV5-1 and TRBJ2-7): KAGVTQTPRYLIKTRGQQVTLSCSPISGHRSVSWYQQTPGQGLQFLFEYFSETQRNKGNFPGRFSGRQFSNSRSEMNVSTLELGDSALYLCASSLLPTYEQYFGPGTRLTVT.

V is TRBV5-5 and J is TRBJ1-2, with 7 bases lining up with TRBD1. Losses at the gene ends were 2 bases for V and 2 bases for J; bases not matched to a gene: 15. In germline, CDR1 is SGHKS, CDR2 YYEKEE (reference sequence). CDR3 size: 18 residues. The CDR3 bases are TGTGCCAGCAGCTTTGTCCCCCCGGGACAGACTTACAACTATGGCTACACCTTC. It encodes CASSFVPPGQTYNYGYTF.

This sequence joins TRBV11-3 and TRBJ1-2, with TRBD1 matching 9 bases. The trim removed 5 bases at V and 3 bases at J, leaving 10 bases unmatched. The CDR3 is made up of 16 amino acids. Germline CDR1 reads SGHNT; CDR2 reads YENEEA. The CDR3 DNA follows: TGTGCCAGCAGCCAAGGCGGGACAGGGCTTTACTATGGCTACACCTTC. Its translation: CASSQGGTGLYYGYTF. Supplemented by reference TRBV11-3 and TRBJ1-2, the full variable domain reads EAGVVQSPRYKIIEKKQPVAFWCNPISGHNTLYWYLQNLGQGPELLIRYENEEAVDDSQLPKDRFSAERLKGVDSTLKIQPAELGDSAVYLCASSQGGTGLYYGYTFGSGTRLTVV.

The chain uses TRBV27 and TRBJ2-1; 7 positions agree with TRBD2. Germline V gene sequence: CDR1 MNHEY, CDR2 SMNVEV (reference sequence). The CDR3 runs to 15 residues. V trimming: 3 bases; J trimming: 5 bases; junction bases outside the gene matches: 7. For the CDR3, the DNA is TGTGCCAGCAGTTTTCTTGGCGGGAGAGACAATGAGCAGTTCTTC. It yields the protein CASSFLGGRDNEQFF.

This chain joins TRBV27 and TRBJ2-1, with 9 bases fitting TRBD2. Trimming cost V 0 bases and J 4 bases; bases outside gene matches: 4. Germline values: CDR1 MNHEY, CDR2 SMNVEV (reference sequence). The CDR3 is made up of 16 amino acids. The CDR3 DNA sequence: TGTGCCAGCAGTTTATCCGGCGGGAGGGCTTACAATGAGCAGTTCTTC. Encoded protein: CASSLSGGRAYNEQFF.

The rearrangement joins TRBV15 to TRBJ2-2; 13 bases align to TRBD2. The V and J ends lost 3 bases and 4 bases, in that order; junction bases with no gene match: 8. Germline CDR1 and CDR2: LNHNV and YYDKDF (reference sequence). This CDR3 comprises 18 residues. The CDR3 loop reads CATSSGLAGDRGTGELFF. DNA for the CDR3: TGTGCCACCAGCAGTGGACTAGCGGGAGATCGAGGCACCGGGGAGCTGTTTTTT.

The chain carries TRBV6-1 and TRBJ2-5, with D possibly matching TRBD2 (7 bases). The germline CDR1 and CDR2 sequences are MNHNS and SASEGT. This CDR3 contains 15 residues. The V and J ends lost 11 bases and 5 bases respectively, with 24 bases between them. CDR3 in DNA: TGTGCCGGTAAAATCCGAAGGGGAGGGGGGGAGACCCAGTACTTC. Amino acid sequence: CAGKIRRGGGETQYF.

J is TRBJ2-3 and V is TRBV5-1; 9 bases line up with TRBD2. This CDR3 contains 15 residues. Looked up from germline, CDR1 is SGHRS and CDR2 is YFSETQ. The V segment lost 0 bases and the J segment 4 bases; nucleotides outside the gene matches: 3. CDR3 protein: CASSLAGTSPDTQYF. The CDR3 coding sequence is TGCGCCAGCAGCTTGGCCGGGACTAGCCCAGATACGCAGTATTTT. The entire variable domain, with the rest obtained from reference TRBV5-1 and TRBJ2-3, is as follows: KAGVTQTPRYLIKTRGQQVTLSCSPISGHRSVSWYQQTPGQGLQFLFEYFSETQRNKGNFPGRFSGRQFSNSRSEMNVSTLELGDSALYLCASSLAGTSPDTQYFGPGTRLTVL.

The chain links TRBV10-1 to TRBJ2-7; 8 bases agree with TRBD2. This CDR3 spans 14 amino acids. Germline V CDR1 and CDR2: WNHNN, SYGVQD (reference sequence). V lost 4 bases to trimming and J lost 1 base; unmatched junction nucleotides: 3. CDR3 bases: TGCGCCAGCAGTGCCAGCGGGAGATCCTACGAGCAGTACTTC. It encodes CASSASGRSYEQYF.

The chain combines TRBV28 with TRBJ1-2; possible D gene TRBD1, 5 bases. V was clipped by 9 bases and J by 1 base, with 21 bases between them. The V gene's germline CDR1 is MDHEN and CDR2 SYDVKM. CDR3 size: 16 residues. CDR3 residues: CARGGGLMDFNYGYTF. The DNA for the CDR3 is TGTGCCAGGGGTGGGGGACTGATGGACTTTAACTATGGCTACACCTTC.

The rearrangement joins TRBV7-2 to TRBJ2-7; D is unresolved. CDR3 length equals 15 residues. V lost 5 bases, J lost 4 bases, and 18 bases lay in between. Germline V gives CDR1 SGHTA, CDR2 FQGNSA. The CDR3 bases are TGTGCCAGCAGCACCCCCCCATCGTCCCAATACGAGCAGTACTTC. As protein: CASSTPPSSQYEQYF.

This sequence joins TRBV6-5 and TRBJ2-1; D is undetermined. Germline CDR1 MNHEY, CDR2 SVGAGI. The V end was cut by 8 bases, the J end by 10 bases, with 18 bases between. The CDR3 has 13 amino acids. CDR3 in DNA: TGTGCCAGCCTTCCACCCAATGCAGAAGAGCAGTTCTTC. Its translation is CASLPPNAEEQFF.

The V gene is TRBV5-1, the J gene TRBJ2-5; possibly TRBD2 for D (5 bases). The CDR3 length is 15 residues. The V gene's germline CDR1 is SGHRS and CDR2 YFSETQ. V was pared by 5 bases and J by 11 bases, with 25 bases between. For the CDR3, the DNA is TGCGCCAGCAGTATATGGGTTTCGTGGCGTGGGGAGCAGTACTTC. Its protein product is CASSIWVSWRGEQYF.

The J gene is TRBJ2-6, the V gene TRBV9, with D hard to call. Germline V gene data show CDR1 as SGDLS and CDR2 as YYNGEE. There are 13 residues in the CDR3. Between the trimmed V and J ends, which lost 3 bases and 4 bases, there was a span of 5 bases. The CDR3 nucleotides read TGTGCCAGCAGCGAAGCAGGGGCCAACGTCCTGACTTTC. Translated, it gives CASSEAGANVLTF.